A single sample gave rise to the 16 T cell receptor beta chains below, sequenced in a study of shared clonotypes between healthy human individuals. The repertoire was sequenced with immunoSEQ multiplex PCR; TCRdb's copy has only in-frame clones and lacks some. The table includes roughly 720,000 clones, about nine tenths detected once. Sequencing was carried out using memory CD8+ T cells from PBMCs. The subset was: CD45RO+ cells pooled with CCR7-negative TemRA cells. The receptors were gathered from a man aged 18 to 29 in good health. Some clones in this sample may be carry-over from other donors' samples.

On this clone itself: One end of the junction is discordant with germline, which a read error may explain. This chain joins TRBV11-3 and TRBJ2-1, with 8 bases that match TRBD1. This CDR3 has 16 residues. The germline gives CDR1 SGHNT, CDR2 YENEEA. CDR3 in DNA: TGTGCCAGCAGGACGAAATTCAGGGGGCCCTATAATGAGCAGTTCTTC. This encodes CASRTKFRGPYNEQFF. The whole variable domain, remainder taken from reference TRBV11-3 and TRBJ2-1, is EAGVVQSPRYKIIEKKQPVAFWCNPISGHNTLYWYLQNLGQGPELLIRYENEEAVDDSQLPKDRFSAERLKGVDSTLKIQPAELGDSAVYLCASRTKFRGPYNEQFFGPGTRLTVL.

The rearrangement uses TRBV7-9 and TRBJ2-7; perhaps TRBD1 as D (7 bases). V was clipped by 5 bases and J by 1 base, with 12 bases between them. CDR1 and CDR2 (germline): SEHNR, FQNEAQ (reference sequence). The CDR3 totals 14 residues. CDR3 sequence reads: CASSPAGGSYEQYF. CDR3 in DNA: TGTGCCAGCAGCCCCGCAGGGGGGTCCTACGAGCAGTACTTC.

The CDR3: CASSYSAGLETQYF. In DNA, the CDR3 is TGTGCCAGCAGTTACTCGGCAGGGCTAGAGACCCAGTACTTC. The chain uses TRBV6-6 and TRBJ2-5; maybe TRBD1 (5 bases). V lost 0 bases, J lost 4 bases, and 9 bases lay in between. CDR3 length: 14 amino acids. Looked up from germline, CDR1 is MNHNY and CDR2 is SVGAGI (reference sequence).

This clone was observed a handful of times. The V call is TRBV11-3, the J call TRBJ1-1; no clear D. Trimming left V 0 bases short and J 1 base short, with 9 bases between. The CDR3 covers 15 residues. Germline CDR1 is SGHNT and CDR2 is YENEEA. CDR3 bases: TGTGCCAGCAGCTTAGATCCCGAGGAGAACACTGAAGCTTTCTTT. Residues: CASSLDPEENTEAFF.

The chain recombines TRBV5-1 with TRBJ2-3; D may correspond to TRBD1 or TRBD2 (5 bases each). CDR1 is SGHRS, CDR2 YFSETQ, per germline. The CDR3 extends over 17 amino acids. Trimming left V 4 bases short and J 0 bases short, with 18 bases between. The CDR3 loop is CASSAKMGEPSTDTQYF. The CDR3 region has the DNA TGCGCCAGCAGCGCGAAGATGGGGGAGCCCAGCACAGATACGCAGTATTTT.

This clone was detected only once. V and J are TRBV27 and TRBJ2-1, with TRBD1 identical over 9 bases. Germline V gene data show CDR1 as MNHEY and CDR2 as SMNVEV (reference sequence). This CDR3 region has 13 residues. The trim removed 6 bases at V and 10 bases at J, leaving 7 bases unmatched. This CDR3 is CASSPRGTGEQFF. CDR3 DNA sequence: TGTGCCAGCAGCCCCAGAGGGACAGGGGAGCAGTTCTTC.

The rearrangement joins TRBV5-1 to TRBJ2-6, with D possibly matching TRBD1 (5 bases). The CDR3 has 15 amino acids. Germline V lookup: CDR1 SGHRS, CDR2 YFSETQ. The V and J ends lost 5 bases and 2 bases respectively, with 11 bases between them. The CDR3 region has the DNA TGCGCCAGCAGGAGCAGGGTCACTGGGGCCAACGTCCTGACTTTC. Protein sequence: CASRSRVTGANVLTF. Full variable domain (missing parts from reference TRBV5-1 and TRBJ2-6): KAGVTQTPRYLIKTRGQQVTLSCSPISGHRSVSWYQQTPGQGLQFLFEYFSETQRNKGNFPGRFSGRQFSNSRSEMNVSTLELGDSALYLCASRSRVTGANVLTFGAGSRLTVL.

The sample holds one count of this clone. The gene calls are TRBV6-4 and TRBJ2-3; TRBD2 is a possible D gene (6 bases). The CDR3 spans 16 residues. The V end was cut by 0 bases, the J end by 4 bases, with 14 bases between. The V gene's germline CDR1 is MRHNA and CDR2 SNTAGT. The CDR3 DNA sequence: TGTGCCAGCAGTGACTCGCGTACGGGAGTCCCAGATACGCAGTATTTT. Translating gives CASSDSRTGVPDTQYF.

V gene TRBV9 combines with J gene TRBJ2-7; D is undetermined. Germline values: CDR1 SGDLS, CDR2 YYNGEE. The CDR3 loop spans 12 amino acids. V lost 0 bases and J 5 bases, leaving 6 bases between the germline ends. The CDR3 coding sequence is TGTGCCAGCAGCGTAGACCAAGACGAGCAGTACTTC. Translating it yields CASSVDQDEQYF.

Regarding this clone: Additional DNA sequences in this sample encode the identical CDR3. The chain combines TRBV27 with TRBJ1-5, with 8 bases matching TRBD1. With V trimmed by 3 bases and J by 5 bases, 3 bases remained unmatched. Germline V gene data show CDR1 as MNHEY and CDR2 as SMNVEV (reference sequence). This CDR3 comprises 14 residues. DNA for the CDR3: TGTGCCAGCAGTTTCAGGGGGCGGGATCAGCCCCAGCATTTT. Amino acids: CASSFRGRDQPQHF.

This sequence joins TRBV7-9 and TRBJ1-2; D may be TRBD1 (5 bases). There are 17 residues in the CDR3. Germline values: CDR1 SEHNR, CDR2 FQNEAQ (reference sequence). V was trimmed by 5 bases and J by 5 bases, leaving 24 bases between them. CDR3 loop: CASSPLRGRDLEYGYTF. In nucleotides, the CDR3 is TGTGCCAGCAGCCCACTAAGAGGCCGGGACCTCGAATATGGCTACACCTTC.

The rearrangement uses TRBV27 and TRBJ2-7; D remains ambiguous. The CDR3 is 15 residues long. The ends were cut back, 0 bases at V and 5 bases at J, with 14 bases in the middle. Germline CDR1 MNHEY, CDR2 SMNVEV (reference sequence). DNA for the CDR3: TGTGCCAGCAGTTTATCCCGCCCCTACTTCCACGAGCAGTACTTC. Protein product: CASSLSRPYFHEQYF.

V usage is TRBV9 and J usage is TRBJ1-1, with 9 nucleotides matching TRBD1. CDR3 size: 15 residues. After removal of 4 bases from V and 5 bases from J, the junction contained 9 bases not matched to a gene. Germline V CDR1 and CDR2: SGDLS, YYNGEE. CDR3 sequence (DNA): TGTGCCAGCAGCCCTCCCCCGACAGGGGGTACTGAAGCTTTCTTT. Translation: CASSPPPTGGTEAFF.

CDR3: CASSRRGMTGGNNEQFF. The DNA for the CDR3 is TGCGCCAGCAGCCGAAGAGGAATGACGGGGGGGAACAATGAGCAGTTCTTC. V gene TRBV5-1 combines with J gene TRBJ2-1; 8 positions match TRBD2. V lost 4 bases and J lost 5; bases outside the gene matches: 14. The CDR3 totals 17 residues. Germline-derived CDR1 and CDR2 are SGHRS and YFSETQ.

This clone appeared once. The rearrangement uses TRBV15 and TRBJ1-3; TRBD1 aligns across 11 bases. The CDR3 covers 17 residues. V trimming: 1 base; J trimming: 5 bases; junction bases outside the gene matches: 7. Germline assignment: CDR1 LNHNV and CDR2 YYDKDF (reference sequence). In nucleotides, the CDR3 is TGTGCCACCAGCAGAGTAAGGGGACAGGGGGTAAGAAACACCATATATTTT. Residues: CATSRVRGQGVRNTIYF.

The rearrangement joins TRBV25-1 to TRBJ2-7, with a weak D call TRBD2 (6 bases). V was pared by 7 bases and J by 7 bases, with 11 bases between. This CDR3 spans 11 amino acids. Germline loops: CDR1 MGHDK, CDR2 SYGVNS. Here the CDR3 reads CASTGGGEQYF. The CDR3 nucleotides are TGTGCCAGCACTGGTGGGGGGGAGCAGTACTTC.